A selection of T cell receptor beta chains follows, all from one sample in a study of beta chain features in type 1 diabetes. Libraries were prepared by immunoSEQ multiplex PCR; TCRdb keeps only in-frame clonotypes and omits some of them. This sample has 240,000 or so clones, with around 20% found just once. The sample taken for sequencing was naive CD4+ T cells from blood. These receptors all come from a woman aged 40 to 55 with type 1 diabetes. Each CDR3 is given with its conserved first and last residue. The D gene is left open where the match is weak.

TRBJ1-1,TRBD1,TRBV5-5,CASSPWTGDEAFF
TRBJ2-3,NA,TRBV11-2,CASSFPGSRTDTQYF
TRBJ2-5,TRBD2,TRBV5-1,CASSLTSGEETQYF
TRBJ2-7,TRBD1,TRBV9,CASSRMTGSYEQYF
TRBJ2-7,NA,TRBV7-6,CASSSLEAPSSYEQYF
TRBJ2-1,TRBD1,TRBV7-9,CASSWDRGSEEFF
TRBJ2-3,TRBD2,TRBV6-5,CASSYSASGSTDTQYF
TRBJ1-6,NA,TRBV5-6,CASSFSGRALHF
TRBJ2-7,NA,TRBV4-2,CASSQGTETYEQYF
TRBJ2-1,TRBD2,TRBV15,CATSRARGTSGSNEQFF